The 23 T cell receptor beta chains presented below share a single source sample, sequenced in a study of shared clonotypes between healthy human individuals. Measured with immunoSEQ multiplex PCR; TCRdb has only the in-frame clones, and not every one. This table has roughly 2.2 million clones, just under 95% appearing once. Sequenced sample: naive CD4+ T cells from PBMCs. The subset denotes: CD45RA+ positively selected. Source of these receptors: a man younger than 35 in good health. Some clones in this sample may be carry-over from other donors' samples.

The chain is built from TRBV6-1 and TRBJ2-7; the D call may be TRBD1 or TRBD2 (5 bases each). Looked up from germline, CDR1 is MNHNS and CDR2 is SASEGT. The ends were cut back, 5 bases at V and 6 bases at J, with 14 bases in the middle. The CDR3 consists of 13 residues. The CDR3 region is CASSPGRYSEQYF. The CDR3, as DNA: TGTGCCAGCAGTCCGGGACGTTATTCCGAGCAGTACTTC.

The genes are TRBV19 and TRBJ1-5; tentatively, D is TRBD1 (5 bases). Trimming pared 5 bases from V and 4 bases from J, leaving 12 bases between. The CDR3 is 14 residues long. Germline CDR1 is LNHDA and CDR2 is SQIVND (reference sequence). CDR3 DNA: TGTGCCAGTAGTTCAAAAGACAGAAATCAGCCCCAGCATTTT. It is translated as CASSSKDRNQPQHF.

The chain recombines TRBV28 with TRBJ2-1; 13 nucleotides align to TRBD2. Trimming removed 6 bases from V and 2 bases from J; junction bases left unmatched: 4. The CDR3 runs 16 residues. The germline V gene has CDR1 MDHEN and CDR2 SYDVKM. The CDR3 spells CASSKTSGGPYNEQFF. The CDR3 nucleotides are TGTGCCAGCAGCAAGACTAGCGGGGGGCCCTACAATGAGCAGTTCTTC. The full variable domain, its missing parts supplied by reference TRBV28 and TRBJ2-1, is DVKVTQSSRYLVKRTGEKVFLECVQDMDHENMFWYRQDPGLGLRLIYFSYDVKMKEKGDIPEGYSVSREKKERFSLILESASTNQTSMYLCASSKTSGGPYNEQFFGPGTRLTVL.

The genes are TRBV7-7 and TRBJ2-3, with D possibly matching TRBD2 (6 bases). V dropped 5 bases and J dropped 3 bases, with 18 bases sitting between them. Germline V gene sequence: CDR1 SSHAT, CDR2 FNYEAQ (reference sequence). This CDR3 region has 16 residues. CDR3 nucleotide sequence: TGTGCCAGCAGCCCCGACGGGGGATCACCGACAGATACGCAGTATTTT. Amino acids: CASSPDGGSPTDTQYF.

This chain uses TRBV4-2 with TRBJ2-2; D uncertain. CDR3 size: 16 residues. CDR1 LGHNA and CDR2 YNFKEQ come from the germline V gene. V lost 4 bases and J lost 2, with 14 bases in between. CDR3 sequence reads: CASSPTGPQNTGELFF. The CDR3 nucleotides are TGTGCCAGCAGCCCGACCGGGCCACAAAACACCGGGGAGCTGTTTTTT.

The chain joins TRBV30 to TRBJ1-3; D uncertain. Trimming pared 5 bases from V and 2 bases from J, leaving 7 bases between. The CDR3 contains 12 residues. In germline, CDR1 is GTSNPN, CDR2 SVGIG (reference sequence). CDR3 in DNA: TGTGCCTGGGAGCGGGCTGGAAACACCATATATTTT. It translates to CAWERAGNTIYF. The full variable domain, in which reference TRBV30 and TRBJ1-3 provide the parts outside the CDR3, is SQTIHQWPATLVQPVGSPLSLECTVEGTSNPNLYWYRQAAGRGLQLLFYSVGIGQISSEVPQNLSASRPQDRQFILSSKKLLLSDSGFYLCAWERAGNTIYFGEGSWLTVV.

The chain links TRBV19 to TRBJ2-2; TRBD1 or TRBD2 may be the D gene (6 bases each). This CDR3 contains 16 residues. From germline, CDR1 is LNHDA and CDR2 SQIVND (reference sequence). V was cut by 2 bases and J by 1 base, with 11 bases left in between. The CDR3 region is CASSITGAQNTGELFF. The CDR3 DNA reads as TGTGCCAGTAGTATAACGGGGGCTCAGAACACCGGGGAGCTGTTTTTT.

The gene calls are TRBV29-1 and TRBJ2-2; D not resolved. Trimming cost V 0 bases and J 4 bases, with 18 bases left between them. The CDR3 totals 17 residues. CDR1 and CDR2 (germline): SQVTM, ANQGSEA. The CDR3 region is CSVEDLAAPGPTGELFF. DNA for the CDR3: TGCAGCGTTGAAGATCTTGCCGCCCCCGGTCCCACCGGGGAGCTGTTTTTT.

The rearrangement uses TRBV5-1 and TRBJ2-1; tentatively, D is TRBD2 (5 bases). The V gene lost 4 bases and the J gene lost 0 bases, with 17 bases spanning the gap. The CDR3 sequence is 17 residues long. Germline V gives CDR1 SGHRS, CDR2 YFSETQ. CDR3 in amino acids: CASSPTQLGSSYNEQFF. As DNA, the CDR3 is TGCGCCAGCAGCCCAACTCAATTAGGGAGCTCCTACAATGAGCAGTTCTTC.

The genes are TRBV6-5 and TRBJ2-1, with TRBD2 matching 7 bases. After removal of 5 bases from V and 12 bases from J, the junction contained 7 bases not matched to a gene. Germline loops: CDR1 MNHEY, CDR2 SVGAGI. The CDR3 covers 12 residues. In nucleotides, the CDR3 is TGTGCCAGCAGTAAAATGTCGGGGGGGCAGTTCTTC. It yields the protein CASSKMSGGQFF.

The chain employs TRBV6-5 and TRBJ1-2; TRBD1 agrees at 7 bases. This CDR3 has 15 residues. V shed 0 bases, J shed 2 bases, and the junction held 3 bases outside the gene matches. In germline, CDR1 is MNHEY, CDR2 SVGAGI. The chain's CDR3 is CASSYSGQPNYGYTF. CDR3 coding DNA: TGTGCCAGCAGTTACTCGGGACAGCCAAACTATGGCTACACCTTC.

This chain joins TRBV28 and TRBJ2-7; 7 nucleotides agree with TRBD1. Per germline, CDR1 MDHEN and CDR2 SYDVKM. The trim removed 10 bases at V and 1 base at J, leaving 4 bases unmatched. This CDR3 has 12 amino acids. CDR3 DNA: TGTGCCACTGGGGACAGATCCTACGAGCAGTACTTC. It translates to CATGDRSYEQYF.

In this sample, this clone turned up once. This chain connects TRBV19 to TRBJ2-2; 7 bases are a match to TRBD2. With 5 bases clipped from V and 4 bases from J, the junction kept 4 bases outside the gene matches. The germline gives CDR1 LNHDA, CDR2 SQIVND (reference sequence). This CDR3 spans 14 amino acids. Here the CDR3 reads CASSRREATGELFF. The CDR3 DNA reads TGTGCCAGTAGTCGCCGGGAGGCCACCGGGGAGCTGTTTTTT.

V gene TRBV6-1 combines with J gene TRBJ1-4; D may be TRBD1 (5 bases). This CDR3 region has 15 residues. Per the germline V gene, CDR1 is MNHNS and CDR2 is SASEGT. The V gene lost 4 bases and the J gene lost 5 bases, with 14 bases spanning the gap. CDR3 DNA: TGTGCCAGCAGTGCCTTCGGGGCGGTGAATGAAAAACTGTTTTTT. Protein sequence: CASSAFGAVNEKLFF.

The chain couples TRBV6-4 to TRBJ2-2; 8 positions agree with TRBD2. Germline lookup yields CDR1 MRHNA and CDR2 SNTAGT. Unmatched junction bases numbered 10, after V lost 8 bases and J lost 5 bases. The CDR3 has 15 residues. CDR3 sequence reads: CASPPGLVRTGELFF. For the CDR3, the DNA is TGTGCCAGCCCGCCGGGACTAGTAAGAACCGGGGAGCTGTTTTTT.

The J gene is TRBJ1-2, the V gene TRBV5-5, with D unresolved. Trimming stripped 4 bases from V and 7 bases from J, with 14 bases between. Germline values: CDR1 SGHKS, CDR2 YYEKEE (reference sequence). The length of the CDR3 is 13 residues. The DNA of the CDR3 is TGTGCCAGCAGCCCCGACACCTCCGGTGGCTACACCTTC. Its translation is CASSPDTSGGYTF.

This sequence joins TRBV28 and TRBJ1-1; 7 bases are shared with TRBD1. CDR3 size: 13 residues. Looked up from germline, CDR1 is MDHEN and CDR2 is SYDVKM. The J segment lost 6 bases and the V segment lost 5 bases, leaving 6 bases of the junction unmatched. CDR3 residues: CASSGQGGPEAFF. DNA for the CDR3: TGTGCCAGCAGTGGTCAGGGGGGGCCTGAAGCTTTCTTT.

The chain links TRBV7-9 to TRBJ2-5; tentative D call: TRBD2 (5 bases). Germline loops: CDR1 SEHNR, CDR2 FQNEAQ (reference sequence). Trimming took off 1 base at V and 5 bases at J, with 8 bases between the two ends. CDR3 length: 13 residues. CDR3 nucleotide sequence: TGTGCCAGCAGCTTAGTGGCTAGCGAGACCCAGTACTTC. The encoded protein is CASSLVASETQYF.

V is TRBV30 and J is TRBJ1-2; no clear D. This CDR3 contains 12 residues. V lost 2 bases and J 8 bases, leaving 12 bases between the germline ends. Germline CDR1 GTSNPN, CDR2 SVGIG (reference sequence). The CDR3 loop is CAWSTGPEGYTF. CDR3 sequence (DNA): TGTGCCTGGAGTACCGGACCGGAGGGCTACACCTTC.

This sequence joins TRBV11-3 and TRBJ2-2, with D hard to call. The germline V gene has CDR1 SGHNT and CDR2 YENEEA. The CDR3 extends over 12 amino acids. V was trimmed by 1 base and J by 5 bases, leaving 2 bases between them. The CDR3 DNA reads TGTGCCAGCAGCTTAGCAACCGGGGAGCTGTTTTTT. Protein: CASSLATGELFF.

This chain connects TRBV11-3 to TRBJ1-1; 8 bases align to TRBD1. CDR3 length equals 13 residues. Germline CDR1 and CDR2: SGHNT and YENEEA. Trimming cost V 5 bases and J 4 bases; bases outside gene matches: 3. For the CDR3, the DNA is TGTGCCAGCAGCCTCGGACAGGGCACTGAAGCTTTCTTT. The encoded protein is CASSLGQGTEAFF.

The genes are TRBV6-1 and TRBJ1-3; unclear D gene. The length of the CDR3 is 17 residues. The V and J ends lost 2 bases and 4 bases respectively, with 18 bases between them. Per germline, CDR1 MNHNS and CDR2 SASEGT. CDR3 bases: TGTGCCAGCAGTGAATTTGCTGGGCAGGTTGGAGGAAACACCATATATTTT. Encoded protein: CASSEFAGQVGGNTIYF.

This rearrangement joins TRBV6-5 to TRBJ2-1, with 10 bases lining up with TRBD1. V was pared by 0 bases and J by 4 bases, with 0 bases of the junction left unmatched. Germline V gene data show CDR1 as MNHEY and CDR2 as SVGAGI. There are 15 residues in the CDR3. CDR3 residues: CASSYSGQGYNEQFF. Here the CDR3 DNA reads TGTGCCAGCAGTTACTCGGGACAGGGGTACAATGAGCAGTTCTTC.